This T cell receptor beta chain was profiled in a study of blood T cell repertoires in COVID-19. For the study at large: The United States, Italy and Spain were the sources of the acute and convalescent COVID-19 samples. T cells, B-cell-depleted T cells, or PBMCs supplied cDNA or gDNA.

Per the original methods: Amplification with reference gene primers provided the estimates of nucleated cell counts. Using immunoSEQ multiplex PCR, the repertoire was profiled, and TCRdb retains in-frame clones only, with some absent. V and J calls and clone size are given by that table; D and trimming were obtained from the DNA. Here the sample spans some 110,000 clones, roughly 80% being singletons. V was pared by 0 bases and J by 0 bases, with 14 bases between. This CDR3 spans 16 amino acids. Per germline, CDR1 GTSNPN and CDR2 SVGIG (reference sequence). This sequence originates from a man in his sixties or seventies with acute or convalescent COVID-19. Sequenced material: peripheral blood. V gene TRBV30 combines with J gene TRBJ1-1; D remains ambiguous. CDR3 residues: CAWSVSRAYMNTEAFF. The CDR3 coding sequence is TGTGCCTGGAGTGTTTCGAGGGCCTATATGAACACTGAAGCTTTCTTT. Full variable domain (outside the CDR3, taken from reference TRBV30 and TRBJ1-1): SQTIHQWPATLVQPVGSPLSLECTVEGTSNPNLYWYRQAAGRGLQLLFYSVGIGQISSEVPQNLSASRPQDRQFILSSKKLLLSDSGFYLCAWSVSRAYMNTEAFFGQGTRLTVV.